This record covers a single T cell receptor beta chain. Its antigen is still unknown. TCRdb's copy holds only in-frame clones and misses some; the assay was immunoSEQ multiplex PCR. The data show fewer than 200,000 clones, 66% seen once. CDR1 is SQVTM and CDR2 is ANQGSEA in the germline V gene. The CDR3 has 13 amino acids. Trimming cost V 2 bases and J 0 bases, with 7 bases left between them. This entry is derived from a study of shared clonotypes between healthy human individuals. Notes on the study in general: Shared clonotypes: approximately 4.5% naive CD4, around 3.7% naive CD8, around 2.2% memory CD4, 0.35% to 0.5% memory CD8.

This receptor was obtained from a young man in good health. This chain links TRBV29-1 with TRBJ1-1; D not certain. The specimen was memory CD4+ T cells sorted from blood. Described subset: CD45RA-negative fraction. CDR3 sequence: CSVESPMNTEAFF. CDR3 coding DNA: TGCAGCGTTGAATCCCCGATGAACACTGAAGCTTTCTTT.